These 23 T cell receptor beta chains were all obtained from the same sample, sequenced in a study of blood T cell repertoires in COVID-19. The method was immunoSEQ multiplex PCR; TCRdb's version includes in-frame clones alone and lacks a portion of them. The sample shows some 270,000 clones, 86% of them seen only once. Specimen: peripheral blood. Receptors were obtained from a woman aged 80 or over with COVID-19, enrolled during active disease.

The chain employs TRBV9 and TRBJ1-3; no definite D call. There are 14 residues in the CDR3. Trimming removed 4 bases at V and 0 bases at J, with 8 bases between. Germline V lookup: CDR1 SGDLS, CDR2 YYNGEE. As DNA, the CDR3 is TGTGCCAGCAGCCCCAGACTCTCTGGAAACACCATATATTTT. As protein: CASSPRLSGNTIYF. The variable domain in full, with the rest retrieved from reference TRBV9 and TRBJ1-3, is DSGVTQTPKHLITATGQRVTLRCSPRSGDLSVYWYQQSLDQGLQFLIQYYNGEERAKGNILERFSAQQFPDLHSELNLSSLELGDSALYFCASSPRLSGNTIYFGEGSWLTVV.

This rearrangement joins TRBV11-2 to TRBJ2-6, with D tentatively TRBD1 (5 bases). The V gene's germline CDR1 is SGHAT and CDR2 FQNNGV. Trimming cost V 4 bases and J 0 bases, with 13 bases left between them. This CDR3 region has 17 residues. In DNA, the CDR3 is TGTGCCAGCAGCTCGGCCGACAGCCGCTCTGGGGCCAACGTCCTGACTTTC. This codes for CASSSADSRSGANVLTF.

The chain links TRBV5-1 to TRBJ2-3, with D possibly being TRBD1 (6 bases). Germline loops: CDR1 SGHRS, CDR2 YFSETQ. The CDR3 sequence is 15 residues long. The germline V and J ends were trimmed by 6 bases and 0 bases, with 14 bases remaining between them. The CDR3 sequence: CASKGQGLSTDTQYF. The CDR3, as DNA: TGCGCCAGCAAGGGGCAGGGGCTTAGCACAGATACGCAGTATTTT. Full variable domain (outside the CDR3, taken from reference TRBV5-1 and TRBJ2-3): KAGVTQTPRYLIKTRGQQVTLSCSPISGHRSVSWYQQTPGQGLQFLFEYFSETQRNKGNFPGRFSGRQFSNSRSEMNVSTLELGDSALYLCASKGQGLSTDTQYFGPGTRLTVL.

The chain combines TRBV11-3 with TRBJ2-5; D perhaps matches TRBD2 (5 bases). Between the trimmed V and J ends, which lost 6 bases and 2 bases, there was a span of 10 bases. The CDR3 is 13 amino acids. Germline loops: CDR1 SGHNT, CDR2 YENEEA. The CDR3 protein is CASRRTGQETQYF. CDR3 nucleotides: TGTGCCAGCAGACGGACTGGGCAAGAGACCCAGTACTTC.

The chain is built from TRBV28 and TRBJ1-1; D is unclear. The germline V gene encodes CDR1 MDHEN and CDR2 SYDVKM. The CDR3 length is 15 residues. V was pared by 1 base and J by 5 bases, with 14 bases between. The CDR3 loop reads CASSLFRSFGTEAFF. For the CDR3, the DNA is TGTGCCAGCAGTTTATTTAGGAGCTTCGGGACTGAAGCTTTCTTT.

This clone was detected only once. The chain uses TRBV6-6 and TRBJ2-5; 8 nucleotides line up with TRBD1. After removal of 6 bases from V and 1 base from J, the junction contained 10 bases not matched to a gene. The germline V gene encodes CDR1 MNHNY and CDR2 SVGAGI (reference sequence). This CDR3 has 16 residues. The CDR3, as DNA: TGTGCCAGCAGAGCCGGACAGGGCGCCCGCCAAGAGACCCAGTACTTC. It encodes CASRAGQGARQETQYF.

This clone was seen a single time. The chain employs TRBV12-3 or TRBV12-4 and TRBJ1-6, with D hard to call. Trimming pared 0 bases from V and 12 bases from J, leaving 6 bases between. This CDR3 is 12 amino acids long. The CDR3 DNA reads as TGTGCCAGCAGTTTAGCGGGAGTACCCCTCCACTTT. Encoded protein: CASSLAGVPLHF.

V usage is TRBV7-2 and J usage is TRBJ1-5, with D possibly TRBD1 on 6 matching bases. The CDR3 consists of 13 residues. The germline V gene encodes CDR1 SGHTA and CDR2 FQGNSA. V dropped 5 bases and J dropped 4 bases, with 9 bases sitting between them. The CDR3 DNA reads as TGTGCCAGCAGCAATACAGGGAATCAGCCCCAGCATTTT. Translation: CASSNTGNQPQHF.

This chain joins TRBV5-1 and TRBJ1-1; D not certain. The CDR3 has 13 residues. V shed 0 bases and J shed 3 bases, with 6 bases lying between them. In germline, CDR1 is SGHRS, CDR2 YFSETQ. CDR3 protein: CASSLVEYTEAFF. CDR3 coding DNA: TGCGCCAGCAGCTTGGTGGAGTACACTGAAGCTTTCTTT.

The chain combines TRBV28 with TRBJ2-7, with D possibly being TRBD1 (6 bases). The CDR3 contains 13 residues. Germline CDR1 and CDR2: MDHEN and SYDVKM. The V end was cut by 5 bases, the J end by 6 bases, with 14 bases between. This CDR3 reads CASSLSVGGEQYV. The CDR3 nucleotides are TGTGCCAGCAGTCTCAGCGTAGGGGGCGAGCAGTACGTC.

The genes are TRBV7-2 and TRBJ1-1; TRBD1 might be the D (6 bases). V was cut by 1 base and J by 0 bases, with 18 bases left in between. The CDR3 totals 18 residues. Germline V lookup: CDR1 SGHTA, CDR2 FQGNSA. The CDR3 DNA sequence: TGTGCCAGCAGCTTAGGAGGTATGTGGGGGACACTGAACACTGAAGCTTTCTTT. Translating it yields CASSLGGMWGTLNTEAFF.

The chain recombines TRBV6-6 with TRBJ2-7, with 8 bases matching TRBD2. CDR3 size: 14 residues. With 6 bases clipped from V and 4 bases from J, the junction kept 8 bases outside the gene matches. The germline gives CDR1 MNHNY, CDR2 SVGAGI (reference sequence). CDR3 region: CASSSRTSQYEQYV. As DNA, the CDR3 is TGTGCCAGCAGCTCCCGGACTAGCCAGTACGAGCAGTACGTC.

This chain joins TRBV5-8 and TRBJ1-1; D remains unclear. The V end lost 7 bases, the J end lost 0 bases, and 19 bases lay between the germline ends. The CDR3 totals 16 residues. Germline CDR1 and CDR2: SGHTS and YDEGEE. The CDR3 coding sequence is TGTGCCAGCGTTCCTTCCCTTTGGAGAGTGAACACTGAAGCTTTCTTT. Amino acids: CASVPSLWRVNTEAFF.

V and J are TRBV6-2 or TRBV6-3 and TRBJ1-5; D perhaps matches TRBD1 (6 bases). V was pared by 0 bases and J by 6 bases, with 12 bases between. CDR3 length: 15 residues. The V gene's germline CDR1 is MNHEY and CDR2 SVGEGT. The CDR3 nucleotides are TGTGCCAGCAGTTACTCAGGGGGTAGCGTTCAGCCCCAGCATTTT. Protein product: CASSYSGGSVQPQHF.

The V call is TRBV18, the J call TRBJ2-1; the match to TRBD2 covers 10 bases. V lost 0 bases and J lost 10; bases outside the gene matches: 9. In germline, CDR1 is KGHSH, CDR2 LQKENI. There are 16 residues in the CDR3. CDR3 in amino acids: CASSPPATSGFQEQFF. In DNA form, the CDR3 reads TGTGCCAGCTCACCACCAGCGACTAGCGGGTTTCAGGAGCAGTTCTTC.

This clone has just a few counts. V gene TRBV6-5 combines with J gene TRBJ2-7; 9 bases are a match to TRBD2. The CDR3 spans 15 residues. Germline values: CDR1 MNHEY, CDR2 SVGAGI. After removal of 6 bases from V and 2 bases from J, the junction contained 8 bases not matched to a gene. CDR3 residues: CASSPGGGGAYEQYV. CDR3 nucleotides: TGTGCCAGCAGCCCCGGCGGCGGGGGGGCCTACGAGCAGTACGTC.

The gene calls are TRBV4-1 and TRBJ1-1, with 7 nucleotides matching TRBD1. J lost 11 bases, V lost 4 bases, and 16 bases had no gene match. CDR3 length equals 15 residues. The germline gives CDR1 MGHRA, CDR2 YSYEKL. The CDR3: CASSPGRRDQGDAFF. CDR3 in DNA: TGCGCCAGCAGCCCCGGACGCCGGGACCAGGGGGATGCTTTCTTT.

The rearrangement links TRBV5-1 to TRBJ1-6; possibly TRBD1 for D (5 bases). V was trimmed by 4 bases and J by 8 bases, leaving 13 bases between them. The CDR3 is 14 residues long. Germline CDR1 reads SGHRS; CDR2 reads YFSETQ. This chain's CDR3 is CASSPDSGDSPLHF. The CDR3 DNA reads TGCGCCAGCAGCCCAGACAGTGGAGATTCACCCCTCCACTTT. Variable domain in full (rest from reference TRBV5-1 and TRBJ1-6): KAGVTQTPRYLIKTRGQQVTLSCSPISGHRSVSWYQQTPGQGLQFLFEYFSETQRNKGNFPGRFSGRQFSNSRSEMNVSTLELGDSALYLCASSPDSGDSPLHFGNGTRLTVT.

The chain couples TRBV3-1 (or the pseudogene TRBV3-2) to TRBJ2-2; tentatively, D is TRBD2 (6 bases). CDR3 size: 16 residues. V was clipped by 2 bases and J by 4 bases, with 14 bases between them. Germline V gene lookup returns CDR1 LGHDT and CDR2 YNNKEL (reference sequence). The CDR3 protein is CASSQSRRGFTGELFF. CDR3 coding DNA: TGTGCCAGCAGCCAATCGAGGCGGGGATTCACCGGGGAGCTGTTTTTT.

The J gene is TRBJ2-5, the V gene TRBV3-1 (or the pseudogene TRBV3-2); 12 positions agree with TRBD2. The germline gives CDR1 LGHDT, CDR2 YNNKEL (reference sequence). This CDR3 has 18 amino acids. The V gene end was trimmed by 4 bases and the J gene end by 5 bases; junction bases not matched to a gene: 14. The CDR3 loop is CASSPHTSSGGARETQYF. The CDR3 DNA reads TGTGCCAGCAGCCCGCACACTTCTAGCGGGGGGGCCCGGGAGACCCAGTACTTC.

The gene calls are TRBV5-1 and TRBJ2-1, with TRBD1 matching over 9 bases. CDR1 SGHRS and CDR2 YFSETQ come from the germline V gene. The CDR3 covers 14 residues. The J segment lost 8 bases and the V segment lost 7 bases, leaving 10 bases of the junction unmatched. The CDR3 DNA reads as TGCGCCAGCCAAAGGGACAGGGCGGGCGATGAGCAGTTCTTC. This sequence encodes CASQRDRAGDEQFF. Full variable domain (rest looked up from reference TRBV5-1 and TRBJ2-1): KAGVTQTPRYLIKTRGQQVTLSCSPISGHRSVSWYQQTPGQGLQFLFEYFSETQRNKGNFPGRFSGRQFSNSRSEMNVSTLELGDSALYLCASQRDRAGDEQFFGPGTRLTVL.

The V and J genes are TRBV5-1 and TRBJ1-2, with a weak D call TRBD1 (5 bases). Trimming took 4 bases from V and 4 from J, leaving 8 bases between them. The length of the CDR3 is 12 residues. Looked up from germline, CDR1 is SGHRS and CDR2 is YFSETQ. CDR3 bases: TGCGCCAGCAGCGACAGTTCCTATGGCTACACCTTC. As protein: CASSDSSYGYTF.

CDR3 sequence reads: CASSWQDTNEKLFF. CDR3 sequence (DNA): TGTGCCAGCAGTTGGCAGGATACGAATGAAAAACTGTTTTTT. The gene calls are TRBV28 and TRBJ1-4; D gene unclear. The length of the CDR3 is 14 residues. Germline loops: CDR1 MDHEN, CDR2 SYDVKM. The V end was cut by 4 bases, the J end by 5 bases, with 11 bases between.